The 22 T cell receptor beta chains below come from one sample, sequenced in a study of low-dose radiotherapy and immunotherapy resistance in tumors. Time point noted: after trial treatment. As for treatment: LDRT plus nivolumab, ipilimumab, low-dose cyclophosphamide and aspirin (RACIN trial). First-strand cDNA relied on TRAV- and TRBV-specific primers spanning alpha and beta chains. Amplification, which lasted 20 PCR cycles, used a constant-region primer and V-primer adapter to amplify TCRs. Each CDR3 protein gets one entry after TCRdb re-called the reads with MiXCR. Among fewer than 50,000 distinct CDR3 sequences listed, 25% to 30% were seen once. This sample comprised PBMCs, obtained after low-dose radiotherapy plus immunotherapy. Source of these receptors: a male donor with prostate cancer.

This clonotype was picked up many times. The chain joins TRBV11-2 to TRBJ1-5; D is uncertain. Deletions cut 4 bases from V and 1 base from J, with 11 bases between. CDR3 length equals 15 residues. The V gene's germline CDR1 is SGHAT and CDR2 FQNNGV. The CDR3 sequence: CASSSYQGSNQPQHF. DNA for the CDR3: TGTGCCAGCAGCTCCTATCAAGGGAGCAATCAGCCCCAGCATTTT.

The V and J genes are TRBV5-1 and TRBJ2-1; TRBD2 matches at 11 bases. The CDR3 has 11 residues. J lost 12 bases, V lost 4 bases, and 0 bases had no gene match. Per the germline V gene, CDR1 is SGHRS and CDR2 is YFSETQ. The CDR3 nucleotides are TGCGCCAGCAGCGGGACTAGCGGGCAGTTCTTC. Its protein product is CASSGTSGQFF.

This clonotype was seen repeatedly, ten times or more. This chain's CDR3 is CSARDRAGGLNQPQHF. In DNA form, the CDR3 reads TGCAGTGCTAGAGATCGGGCAGGAGGATTAAATCAGCCCCAGCATTTT. The V gene is TRBV20-1, the J gene TRBJ1-5; D uncertain. V was cut by 0 bases and J by 4 bases, with 16 bases left in between. The CDR3 consists of 16 residues. Germline CDR1 DFQATT, CDR2 SNEGSKA (reference sequence).

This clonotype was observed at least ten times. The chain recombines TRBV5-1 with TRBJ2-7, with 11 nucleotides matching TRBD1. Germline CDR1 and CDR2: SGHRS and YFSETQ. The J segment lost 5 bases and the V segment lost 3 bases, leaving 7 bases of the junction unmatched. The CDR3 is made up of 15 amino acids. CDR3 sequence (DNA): TGCGCCAGCAGCTCGGACAGGGGGCGCGTCCACGAGCAGTACTTC. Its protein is CASSSDRGRVHEQYF.

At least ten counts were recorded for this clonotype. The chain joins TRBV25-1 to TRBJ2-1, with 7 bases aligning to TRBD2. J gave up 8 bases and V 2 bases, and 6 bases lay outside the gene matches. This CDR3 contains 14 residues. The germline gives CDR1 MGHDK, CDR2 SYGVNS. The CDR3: CASSEASREDEQFF. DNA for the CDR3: TGTGCCAGCAGTGAAGCTAGTCGGGAGGATGAGCAGTTCTTC. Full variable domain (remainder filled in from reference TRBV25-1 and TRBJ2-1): EADIYQTPRYLVIGTGKKITLECSQTMGHDKMYWYQQDPGMELHLIHYSYGVNSTEKGDLSSESTVSRIRTEHFPLTLESARPSHTSQYLCASSEASREDEQFFGPGTRLTVL.

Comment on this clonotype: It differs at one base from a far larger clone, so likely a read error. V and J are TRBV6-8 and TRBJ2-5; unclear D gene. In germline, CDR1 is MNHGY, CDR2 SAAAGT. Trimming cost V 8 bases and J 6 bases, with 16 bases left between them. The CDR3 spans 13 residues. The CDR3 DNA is TGTGCCAGCTGTGACTCTGCACTCCAGACCCAGTACTTC. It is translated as CASCDSALQTQYF.

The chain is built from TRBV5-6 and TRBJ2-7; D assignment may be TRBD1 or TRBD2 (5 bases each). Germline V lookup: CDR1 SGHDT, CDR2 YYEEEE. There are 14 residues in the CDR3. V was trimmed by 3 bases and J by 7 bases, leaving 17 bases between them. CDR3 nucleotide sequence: TGTGCCAGCAGCTCACCTGAGGGGCGAGGAGAGCAGTACTTC. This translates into CASSSPEGRGEQYF.

Here the CDR3 DNA reads TGTGCCAGCAGCGTGAACAGGGTCTCTGGAAACACCATATATTTT. Translating gives CASSVNRVSGNTIYF. This chain uses TRBV11-2 with TRBJ1-3, with TRBD1 as a possible D gene (6 bases). Germline CDR1 is SGHAT and CDR2 is FQNNGV. This CDR3 is 15 amino acids long. The germline V and J ends were trimmed by 5 bases and 0 bases, with 11 bases remaining between them.

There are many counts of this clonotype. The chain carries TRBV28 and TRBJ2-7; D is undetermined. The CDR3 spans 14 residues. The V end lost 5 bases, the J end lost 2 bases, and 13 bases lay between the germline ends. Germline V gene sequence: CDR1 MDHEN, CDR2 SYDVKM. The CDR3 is CASSLRPRTYEQYF. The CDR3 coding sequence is TGTGCCAGCAGTCTCCGACCGAGGACCTACGAGCAGTACTTC.

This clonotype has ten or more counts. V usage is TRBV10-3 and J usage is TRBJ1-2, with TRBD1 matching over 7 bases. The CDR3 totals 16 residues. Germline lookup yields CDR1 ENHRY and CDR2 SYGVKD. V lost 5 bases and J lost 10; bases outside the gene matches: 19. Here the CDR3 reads CAISPKLDRASYDYTF. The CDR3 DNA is TGTGCCATCAGTCCTAAACTCGACAGGGCATCGTACGACTACACCTTC.

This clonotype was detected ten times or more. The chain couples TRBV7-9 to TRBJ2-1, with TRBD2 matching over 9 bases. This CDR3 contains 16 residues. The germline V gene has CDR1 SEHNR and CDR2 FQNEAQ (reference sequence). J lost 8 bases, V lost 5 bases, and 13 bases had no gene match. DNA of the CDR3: TGTGCCAGCAGCCGCGACGCCGGGACTAGCAGGGATGAGCAGTTCTTC. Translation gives CASSRDAGTSRDEQFF.

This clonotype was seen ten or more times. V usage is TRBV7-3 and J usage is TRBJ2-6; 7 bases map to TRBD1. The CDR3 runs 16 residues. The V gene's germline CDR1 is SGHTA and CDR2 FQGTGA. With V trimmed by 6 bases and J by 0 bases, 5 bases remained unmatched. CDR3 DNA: TGTGCCAGCAGTCCGGGACAGAACTCTGGGGCCAACGTCCTGACTTTC. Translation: CASSPGQNSGANVLTF.

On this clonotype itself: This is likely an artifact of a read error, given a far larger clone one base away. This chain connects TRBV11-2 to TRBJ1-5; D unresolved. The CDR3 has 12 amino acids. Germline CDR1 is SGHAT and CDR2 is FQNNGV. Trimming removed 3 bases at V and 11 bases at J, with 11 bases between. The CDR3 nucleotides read TGTGCCAGCAGCTTGTTAGGAGGCTCCCAGCATTTT. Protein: CASSLLGGSQHF. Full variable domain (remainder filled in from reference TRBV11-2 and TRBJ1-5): EAGVAQSPRYKIIEKRQSVAFWCNPISGHATLYWYQQILGQGPKLLIQFQNNGVVDDSQLPKDRFSAERLKGVDSTLKIQPAKLEDSAVYLCASSLLGGSQHFGDGTRLSIL.

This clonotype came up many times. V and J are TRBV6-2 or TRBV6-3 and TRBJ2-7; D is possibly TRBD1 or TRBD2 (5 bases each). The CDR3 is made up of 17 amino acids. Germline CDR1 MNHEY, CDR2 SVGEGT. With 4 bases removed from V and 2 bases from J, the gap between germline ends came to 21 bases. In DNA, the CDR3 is TGTGCCAGCAGTTCCACCCGGGGCAGGACGTATACCTACGAGCAGTACTTC. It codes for CASSSTRGRTYTYEQYF.

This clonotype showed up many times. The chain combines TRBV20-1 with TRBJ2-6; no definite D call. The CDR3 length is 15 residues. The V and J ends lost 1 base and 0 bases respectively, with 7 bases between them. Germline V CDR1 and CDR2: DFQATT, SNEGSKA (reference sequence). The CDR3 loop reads CSARVGSSGANVLTF. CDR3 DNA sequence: TGCAGTGCTAGAGTAGGCAGCTCTGGGGCCAACGTCCTGACTTTC.

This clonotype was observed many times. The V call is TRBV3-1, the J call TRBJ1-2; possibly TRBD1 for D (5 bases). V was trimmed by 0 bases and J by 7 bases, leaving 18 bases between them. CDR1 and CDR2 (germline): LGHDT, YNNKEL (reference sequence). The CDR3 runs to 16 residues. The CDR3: CASSQDRRGAESGYTF. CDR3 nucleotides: TGTGCCAGCAGCCAAGATCGGAGGGGCGCGGAGTCTGGCTACACCTTC.

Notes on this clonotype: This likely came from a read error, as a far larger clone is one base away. The CDR3 DNA reads TGTGCCAGCAGCCTTCACGGGACTAGCGGGAGGATTATCGGGTTCGGTGAGCAGTTCTTC. It translates to CASSLHGTSGRIIGFGEQFF. This rearrangement joins TRBV6-6 to TRBJ2-1; TRBD2 aligns across 15 bases. This CDR3 region has 20 residues. Germline trimming cut 6 bases from V and 9 bases from J; bases unmatched to any gene: 21. CDR1 is MNHNY and CDR2 is SVGAGI in the germline V gene (reference sequence).

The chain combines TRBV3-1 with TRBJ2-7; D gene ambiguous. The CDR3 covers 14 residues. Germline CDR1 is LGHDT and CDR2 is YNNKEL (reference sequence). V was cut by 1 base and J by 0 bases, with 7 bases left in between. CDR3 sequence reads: CASSQVSSSYEQYF. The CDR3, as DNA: TGTGCCAGCAGCCAAGTTTCGAGCTCCTACGAGCAGTACTTC.

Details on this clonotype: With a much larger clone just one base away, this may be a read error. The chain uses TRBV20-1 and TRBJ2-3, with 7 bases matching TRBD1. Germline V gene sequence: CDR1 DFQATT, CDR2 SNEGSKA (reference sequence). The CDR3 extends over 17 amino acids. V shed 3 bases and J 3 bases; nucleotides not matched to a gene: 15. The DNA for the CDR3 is TGCAGTGCTAGTGCGTACATGAGGGGGCTGATGACAGATACGCAGTATTTT. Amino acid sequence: CSASAYMRGLMTDTQYF.

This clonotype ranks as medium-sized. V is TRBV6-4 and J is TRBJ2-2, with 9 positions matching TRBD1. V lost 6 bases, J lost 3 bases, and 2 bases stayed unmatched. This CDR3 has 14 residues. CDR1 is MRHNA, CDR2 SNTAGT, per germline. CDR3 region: CASRRTGDTGELFF. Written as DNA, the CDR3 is TGTGCCAGCAGACGGACAGGGGACACCGGGGAGCTGTTTTTT.

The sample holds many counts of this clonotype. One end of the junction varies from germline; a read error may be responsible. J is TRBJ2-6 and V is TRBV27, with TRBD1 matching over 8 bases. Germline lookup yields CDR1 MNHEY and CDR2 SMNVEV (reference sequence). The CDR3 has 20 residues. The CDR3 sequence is CATSDDPGQGRSTGANVLTF. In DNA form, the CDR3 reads TGTGCCACCAGTGACGACCCCGGACAGGGAAGGAGTACGGGGGCCAACGTCCTGACTTTC. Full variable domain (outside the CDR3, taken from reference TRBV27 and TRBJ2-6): EAQVTQNPRYLITVTGKKLTVTCSQNMNHEYMSWYRQDPGLGLRQIYYSMNVEVTDKGDVPEGYKVSRKEKRNFPLILESPSPNQTSLYFCATSDDPGQGRSTGANVLTFGAGSRLTVL.

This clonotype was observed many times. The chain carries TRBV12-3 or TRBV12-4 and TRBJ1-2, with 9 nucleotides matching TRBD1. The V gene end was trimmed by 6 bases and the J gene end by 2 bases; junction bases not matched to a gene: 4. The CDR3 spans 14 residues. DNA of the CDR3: TGTGCCAGCAGAAGACAGGGGGACAACTATGGCTACACCTTC. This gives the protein CASRRQGDNYGYTF.